The source of this T cell receptor (beta chain) is a study of blood T cell repertoires in COVID-19. The overall study: Acute-phase and convalescent COVID-19 samples originated in the United States, Italy and Spain.

V gave up 3 bases and J gave up 2 bases, with 13 bases separating them. Germline V gene data show CDR1 as MNHNS and CDR2 as SASEGT. The CDR3 loop spans 16 amino acids. Clones were sequenced by immunoSEQ multiplex PCR, and TCRdb holds only the in-frame ones, with some missing. The sample has 160,000 or so clones, roughly nine tenths seen once; the top ten hold approximately 4%. The gene calls are TRBV6-1 and TRBJ2-2; a possible D gene is TRBD2 (5 bases). The sequence was collected from a woman in her sixties or seventies with acute or convalescent COVID-19. The specimen was peripheral blood. As DNA, the CDR3 is TGTGCCAGCAGTGATTCACAAAGACTAAACACCGGGGAGCTGTTTTTT. It translates to CASSDSQRLNTGELFF.